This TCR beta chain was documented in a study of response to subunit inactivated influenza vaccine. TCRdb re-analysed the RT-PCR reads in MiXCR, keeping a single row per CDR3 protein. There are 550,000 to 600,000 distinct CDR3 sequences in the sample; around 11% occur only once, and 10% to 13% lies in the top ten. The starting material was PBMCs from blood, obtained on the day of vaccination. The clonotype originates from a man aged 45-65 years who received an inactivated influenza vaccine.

DNA for the CDR3: TGCAGTGCTAGTGGCGGGGGCCGCACAGATACGCAGTATTTT. As protein: CSASGGGRTDTQYF. The chain is built from TRBV20-1 and TRBJ2-3; a weak D match, TRBD2 (7 bases). The germline gives CDR1 DFQATT, CDR2 SNEGSKA (reference sequence). The V gene lost 3 bases and the J gene lost 1 base, with 11 bases spanning the gap. This CDR3 contains 14 residues.